These 8 T cell receptor beta chains share one sample of origin, sequenced in a study of blood T cell repertoires in COVID-19. The method was immunoSEQ multiplex PCR; TCRdb's version includes in-frame clones alone and lacks a portion of them. The repertoire includes some 370,000 clones, over 80% of them detected once, and 5% to 6% sits in the top ten. The sample was PBMCs or T cells enriched from blood (not recorded which). These receptors were obtained from a woman aged 45-65 years who had recovered from COVID-19.

The chain recombines TRBV5-6 with TRBJ2-3, with TRBD1 identical over 9 bases. CDR3 length: 16 amino acids. Germline CDR1 SGHDT, CDR2 YYEEEE. The V segment lost 9 bases and the J segment 4 bases; nucleotides outside the gene matches: 15. CDR3 in DNA: TGTGCCACCTATATTAACCGGGACAGGGCGTCAGATACGCAGTATTTT. Protein product: CATYINRDRASDTQYF.

The J gene is TRBJ2-7, the V gene TRBV5-6; TRBD1 might be the D (6 bases). CDR1 is SGHDT and CDR2 is YYEEEE in the germline V gene. The CDR3 is 16 residues long. The V end was cut by 3 bases, the J end by 7 bases, with 23 bases between. The CDR3 loop reads CASSYYPGHLSSEQYF. CDR3 coding DNA: TGTGCCAGCAGCTATTACCCGGGACACTTGAGTTCTGAGCAGTACTTC.

There are a few counts of this clone. The chain has TRBV6-5 and TRBJ2-3, with TRBD1 matching 7 bases. V gave up 6 bases and J gave up 2 bases; unmatched junction bases: 8. Germline-derived CDR1 and CDR2 are MNHEY and SVGAGI. This CDR3 region has 15 residues. The CDR3, as DNA: TGTGCCAGCAGCCCGACAGGGATCACCACAGATACGCAGTATTTT. Its protein is CASSPTGITTDTQYF.

This clone showed up just a few times. This chain links TRBV11-3 with TRBJ2-7, with 8 bases that match TRBD1. The CDR3 contains 14 residues. With 8 bases clipped from V and 2 bases from J, the junction kept 8 bases outside the gene matches. Germline CDR1 and CDR2: SGHNT and YENEEA. The CDR3 spells CASGSGTGPYEQYF. CDR3 DNA sequence: TGTGCCAGCGGATCCGGGACAGGACCCTACGAGCAGTACTTC.

The CDR3 nucleotides are TGTGCCAGCAGACATAACCGACAGGGCGGGTACACCGGGGAGCTGTTTTTT. Amino acids: CASRHNRQGGYTGELFF. The chain is built from TRBV7-9 and TRBJ2-2; 7 bases fit TRBD1. Germline assignment: CDR1 SEHNR and CDR2 FQNEAQ (reference sequence). This CDR3 is 17 amino acids long. Unmatched junction bases numbered 13, after V lost 6 bases and J lost 3 bases.

The chain recombines TRBV9 with TRBJ2-5, with 8 bases fitting TRBD2. Germline values: CDR1 SGDLS, CDR2 YYNGEE. The CDR3 is made up of 13 amino acids. The V gene end was trimmed by 4 bases and the J gene end by 4 bases; junction bases not matched to a gene: 3. The CDR3 DNA reads TGTGCCAGCAGCCTTAGCGGGGCAGAGACCCAGTACTTC. Translated, it gives CASSLSGAETQYF.

The V and J genes are TRBV6-5 and TRBJ1-5; 7 bases map to TRBD1. V shed 6 bases, J shed 5 bases, and the junction held 7 bases outside the gene matches. This CDR3 comprises 14 residues. From germline, CDR1 is MNHEY and CDR2 SVGAGI. CDR3 residues: CASRDRARDQPQHF. CDR3 DNA sequence: TGTGCCAGCAGAGACAGGGCGAGGGATCAGCCCCAGCATTTT.

The chain uses TRBV7-2 and TRBJ2-2; perhaps TRBD2 as D (5 bases). The CDR3 is made up of 14 amino acids. Per the germline V gene, CDR1 is SGHTA and CDR2 is FQGNSA. Trimming shortened V by 7 bases and J by 1 base, and 10 bases separated the two germline ends. CDR3 residues: CASNPAGNTGELFF. CDR3 nucleotides: TGTGCCAGCAACCCCGCGGGGAACACCGGGGAGCTGTTTTTT.